This T cell receptor beta chain was found in a study of T cell responses to AZD1222 COVID-19 vaccine. The CDR3 contains 15 residues. Germline loops: CDR1 MNHEY, CDR2 SMNVEV (reference sequence). With 2 bases removed from V and 0 bases from J, the gap between germline ends came to 10 bases. Profiling relied on immunoSEQ multiplex PCR, and the TCRdb table lists in-frame clones only, not all of them. Here the sample spans roughly 110,000 clones, around 93% being singletons. Study observations and caveats: Repertoires were collected only later (after the peak T cell response had occurred). The number of AZD1222 recipients seropositive at baseline was only 5 to 7.

As concerns this clone: Its antigen remains unknown.

This TCR came from an adult who received the AZD1222 COVID-19 vaccine. Sequencing used peripheral blood, obtained 28 days after the second AZD1222 dose. This chain joins TRBV27 and TRBJ1-1; perhaps TRBD1 as D (5 bases). The CDR3 DNA sequence: TGTGCCAGCAGTTTACGGCAGGGTATGAACACTGAAGCTTTCTTT. Translating it yields CASSLRQGMNTEAFF.